These T cell receptor beta chains were read from a single sample in a study of CD8 T cells in Susac syndrome. TCRdb redid the calling of the immunoSEQ multiplex PCR reads with MiXCR, one entry per CDR3 protein. This table holds approximately 210,000 distinct CDR3 sequences, 94% found once. Sequencing was done on a sample of CD4+ T cells from PBMCs. These receptor sequences come from a human donor with Susac syndrome. The CDR3 runs from the conserved cysteine through the conserved F or W. A D gene is named only where the DNA matches it firmly.

D: TRBD1
J: TRBJ1-2
V: TRBV29-1
DNA: TGCAGCGGGGGACAGTCAACTTATGGCTACACCTTC
CDR3: CSGGQSTYGYTF

D: TRBD1
J: TRBJ1-4
V: TRBV3-1
DNA: TGTGCCAGCAGCCAAGTCCGGGACAGGGGTGGAAAACTGTTTTTT
CDR3: CASSQVRDRGGKLFF

D: NA
J: TRBJ2-1
V: TRBV19
DNA: TGTGCCAGTAGTATAGTCAGGGGAAATGAGCAGTTCTTC
CDR3: CASSIVRGNEQFF

D: TRBD1
J: TRBJ2-1
V: TRBV7-3
DNA: TGTGCCAGCAGCGGCCGGGACAGGGACGATGAGCAGTTCTTC
CDR3: CASSGRDRDDEQFF

D: NA
J: TRBJ2-3
V: TRBV5-1
DNA: TGCGCCAGCAGCTTACAGGGCCTCGAGAGAGATACGCAGTATTTT
CDR3: CASSLQGLERDTQYF

D: TRBD1
J: TRBJ1-5
V: TRBV29-1
DNA: TGCAGCGTTGAGAGGGACAGGGGAGGACCCCAGCATTTT
CDR3: CSVERDRGGPQHF

D: TRBD1
J: TRBJ1-5
V: TRBV5-1
DNA: TGCGCCAGCAGCCCGACAGGGTTCGGCAATCAGCCCCAGCATTTT
CDR3: CASSPTGFGNQPQHF

D: NA
J: TRBJ2-2
V: TRBV11-3
DNA: TGTGCCAGCAGTCCCCCTCAGGGATCGGGGGAGCTGTTTTTT
CDR3: CASSPPQGSGELFF

D: NA
J: TRBJ2-3
V: TRBV11-2
DNA: TGTGCCAGCAGCTTAGCTAGCGCGCGCACAGATACGCAGTATTTT
CDR3: CASSLASARTDTQYF

D: NA
J: TRBJ2-3
V: TRBV12-3/TRBV12-4
DNA: TGTGCCAGCAGTCGCACAGATACGCAGTATTTT
CDR3: CASSRTDTQYF

D: NA
J: TRBJ1-3
V: TRBV6-5
DNA: TGTGCCAGCAGCCCCACCCTCCAGAACACCATATATTTT
CDR3: CASSPTLQNTIYF

D: TRBD1
J: TRBJ2-5
V: TRBV29-1
DNA: TGCAGCGTTGCCGGGACAGGCTTGGAGACCCAGTACTTC
CDR3: CSVAGTGLETQYF

D: NA
J: TRBJ1-1
V: TRBV6-2/TRBV6-3
DNA: TGTGCCAGCTGGGGCAGGGAAAAGAACACTGAAGCTTTCTTT
CDR3: CASWGREKNTEAFF

D: NA
J: TRBJ2-5
V: TRBV3-1
DNA: TGTGCCAGCAGCCAAGTGGGCGAAACCAAAGAGACCCAGTACTTC
CDR3: CASSQVGETKETQYF

D: NA
J: TRBJ2-3
V: TRBV18
DNA: TGTGCCAGCTCAAAATCGCCGGACGGCACAGATACGCAGTATTTT
CDR3: CASSKSPDGTDTQYF